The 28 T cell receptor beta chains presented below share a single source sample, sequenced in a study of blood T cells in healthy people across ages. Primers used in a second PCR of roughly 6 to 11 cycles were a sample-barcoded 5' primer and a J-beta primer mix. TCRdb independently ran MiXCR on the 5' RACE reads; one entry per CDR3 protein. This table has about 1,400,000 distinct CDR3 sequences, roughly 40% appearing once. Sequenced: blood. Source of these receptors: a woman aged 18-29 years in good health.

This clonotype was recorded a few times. CDR3 DNA: TGTGCCAGCTCACCACCGTCCGGTTCGGAGACCCAGTACTTC. Protein sequence: CASSPPSGSETQYF. The chain recombines TRBV18 with TRBJ2-5; D not resolved. This CDR3 is 14 amino acids long. The V gene lost 0 bases and the J gene lost 5 bases, with 10 bases spanning the gap. CDR1 KGHSH and CDR2 LQKENI come from the germline V gene.

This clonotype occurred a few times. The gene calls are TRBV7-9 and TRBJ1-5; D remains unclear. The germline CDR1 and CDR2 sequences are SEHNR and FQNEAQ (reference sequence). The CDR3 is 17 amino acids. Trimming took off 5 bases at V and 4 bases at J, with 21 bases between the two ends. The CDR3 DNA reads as TGTGCCAGCAGCGCCGGTTTAACGAAGAGTACTAATCAGCCCCAGCATTTT. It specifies CASSAGLTKSTNQPQHF.

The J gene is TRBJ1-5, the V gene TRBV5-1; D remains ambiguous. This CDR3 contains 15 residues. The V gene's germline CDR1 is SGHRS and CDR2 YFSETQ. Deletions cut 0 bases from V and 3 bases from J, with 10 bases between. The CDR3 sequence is CASSLVGSDNQPQHF. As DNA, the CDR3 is TGCGCCAGCAGCTTGGTTGGGTCAGACAATCAGCCCCAGCATTTT.

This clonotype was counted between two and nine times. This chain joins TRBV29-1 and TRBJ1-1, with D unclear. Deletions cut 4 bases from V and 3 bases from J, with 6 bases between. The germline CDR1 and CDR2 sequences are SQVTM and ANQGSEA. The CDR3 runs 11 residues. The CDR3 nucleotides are TGCAGCGTTGGGTCGGACACTGAAGCTTTCTTT. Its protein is CSVGSDTEAFF.

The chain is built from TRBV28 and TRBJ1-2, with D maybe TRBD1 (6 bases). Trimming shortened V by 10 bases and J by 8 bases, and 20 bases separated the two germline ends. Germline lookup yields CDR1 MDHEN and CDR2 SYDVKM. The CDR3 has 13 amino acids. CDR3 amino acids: CATLKGTRTGYTF. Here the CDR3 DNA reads TGTGCCACCTTGAAAGGGACAAGGACGGGCTACACCTTC.

This chain's CDR3 is CASRLSSPRDTEAFF. In DNA, the CDR3 is TGTGCCAGCAGATTAAGTAGCCCGAGAGACACTGAAGCTTTCTTT. This sequence joins TRBV7-9 and TRBJ1-1; the D is unclear. Trimming took off 6 bases at V and 3 bases at J, with 17 bases between the two ends. The CDR3 loop spans 15 amino acids. Germline V gene sequence: CDR1 SEHNR, CDR2 FQNEAQ (reference sequence).

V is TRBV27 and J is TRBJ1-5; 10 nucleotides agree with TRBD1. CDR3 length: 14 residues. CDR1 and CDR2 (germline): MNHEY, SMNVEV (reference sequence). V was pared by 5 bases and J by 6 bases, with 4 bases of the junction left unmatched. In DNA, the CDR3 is TGTGCCAGCAGTCTGGACAGGGGGGCTCAGCCCCAGCATTTT. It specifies CASSLDRGAQPQHF.

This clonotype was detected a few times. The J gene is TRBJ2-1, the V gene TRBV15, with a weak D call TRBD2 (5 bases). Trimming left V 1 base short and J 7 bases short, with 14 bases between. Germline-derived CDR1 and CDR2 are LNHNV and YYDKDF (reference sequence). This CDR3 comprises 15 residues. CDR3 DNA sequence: TGTGCCACCAGCAGAGGCGGACCCTCGGGAAATGAGCAGTTCTTC. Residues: CATSRGGPSGNEQFF.

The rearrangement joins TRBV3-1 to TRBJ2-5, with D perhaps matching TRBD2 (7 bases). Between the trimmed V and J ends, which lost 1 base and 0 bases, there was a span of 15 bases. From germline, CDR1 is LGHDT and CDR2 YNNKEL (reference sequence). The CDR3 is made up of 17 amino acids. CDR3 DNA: TGTGCCAGCAGCCAAGTGGTCGGGGGGCGCAACCAAGAGACCCAGTACTTC. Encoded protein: CASSQVVGGRNQETQYF.

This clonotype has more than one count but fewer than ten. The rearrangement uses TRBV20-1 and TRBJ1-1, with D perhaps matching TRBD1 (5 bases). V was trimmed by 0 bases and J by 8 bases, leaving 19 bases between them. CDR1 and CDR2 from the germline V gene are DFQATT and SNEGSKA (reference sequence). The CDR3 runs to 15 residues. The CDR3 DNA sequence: TGCAGTGCTAGAGAAAGGGGATGGTGGGGCGCGGAAGCTTTCTTT. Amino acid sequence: CSARERGWWGAEAFF.

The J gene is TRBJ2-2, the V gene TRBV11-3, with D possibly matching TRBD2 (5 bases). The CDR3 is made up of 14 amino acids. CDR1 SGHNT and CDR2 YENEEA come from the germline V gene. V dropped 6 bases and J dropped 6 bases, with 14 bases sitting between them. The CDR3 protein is CASSPEEEAGELFF. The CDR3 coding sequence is TGTGCCAGCAGTCCGGAAGAGGAGGCCGGGGAGCTGTTTTTT.

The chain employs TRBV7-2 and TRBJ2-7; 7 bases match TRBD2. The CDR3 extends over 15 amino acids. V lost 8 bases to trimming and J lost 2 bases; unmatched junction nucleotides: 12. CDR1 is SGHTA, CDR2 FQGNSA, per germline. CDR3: CASGPTGLGAYEQYF. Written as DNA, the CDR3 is TGTGCCAGCGGCCCAACCGGACTAGGAGCCTACGAGCAGTACTTC.

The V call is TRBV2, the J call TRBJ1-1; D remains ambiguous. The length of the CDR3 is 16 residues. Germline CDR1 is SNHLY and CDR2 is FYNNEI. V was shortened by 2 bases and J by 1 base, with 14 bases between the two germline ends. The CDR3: CASSELSMRRNTEAFF. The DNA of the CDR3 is TGTGCCAGCAGTGAACTCTCTATGAGGAGGAACACTGAAGCTTTCTTT.

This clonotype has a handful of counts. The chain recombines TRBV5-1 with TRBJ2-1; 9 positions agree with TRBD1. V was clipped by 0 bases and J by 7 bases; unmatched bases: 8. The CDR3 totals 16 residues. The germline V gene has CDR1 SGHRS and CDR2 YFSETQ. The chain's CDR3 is CASSLERQGGGNEQFF. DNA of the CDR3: TGCGCCAGCAGCTTGGAGCGACAGGGGGGTGGAAATGAGCAGTTCTTC.

CDR3 in DNA: TGTGCCTCGAAGACAGCGACTAGGGGTTCCGAGCAGTACTTC. Translating gives CASKTATRGSEQYF. The chain links TRBV10-3 to TRBJ2-7; possible D gene TRBD2, 6 bases. The CDR3 totals 14 residues. V was clipped by 11 bases and J by 6 bases, with 23 bases between them. The V gene's germline CDR1 is ENHRY and CDR2 SYGVKD.

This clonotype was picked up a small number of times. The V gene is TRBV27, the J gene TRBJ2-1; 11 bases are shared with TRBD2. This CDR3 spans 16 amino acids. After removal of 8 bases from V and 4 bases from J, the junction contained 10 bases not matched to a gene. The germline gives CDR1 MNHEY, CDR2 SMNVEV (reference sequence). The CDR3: CASAGLAGGRYNEQFF. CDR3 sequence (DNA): TGTGCCAGCGCGGGGTTAGCGGGGGGGCGGTACAATGAGCAGTTCTTC.

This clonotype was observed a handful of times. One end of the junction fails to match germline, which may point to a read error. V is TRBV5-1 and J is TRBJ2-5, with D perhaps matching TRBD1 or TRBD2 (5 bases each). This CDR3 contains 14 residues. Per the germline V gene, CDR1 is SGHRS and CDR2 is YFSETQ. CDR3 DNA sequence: TGTGCCAGCAGCTCCCCGGGACGGCACAATGAGCAGTACTTC. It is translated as CASSSPGRHNEQYF. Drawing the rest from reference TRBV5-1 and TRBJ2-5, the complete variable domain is KAGVTQTPRYLIKTRGQQVTLSCSPISGHRSVSWYQQTPGQGLQFLFEYFSETQRNKGNFPGRFSGRQFSNSRSEMNVSTLELGDSALYLCASSSPGRHNEQYFGPGTRLLVL.

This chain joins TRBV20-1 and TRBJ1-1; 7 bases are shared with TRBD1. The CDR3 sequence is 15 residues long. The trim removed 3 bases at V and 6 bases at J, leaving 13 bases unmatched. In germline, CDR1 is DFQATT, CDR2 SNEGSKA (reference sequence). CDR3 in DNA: TGCAGTGCTAGTAGGGCGGGCCAGGGGGTAGCTGAAGCTTTCTTT. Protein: CSASRAGQGVAEAFF.

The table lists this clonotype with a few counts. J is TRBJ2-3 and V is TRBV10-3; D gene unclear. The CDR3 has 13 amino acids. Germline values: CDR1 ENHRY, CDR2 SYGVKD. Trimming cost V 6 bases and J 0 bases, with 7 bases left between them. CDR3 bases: TGTGCCATCAGAGAGAGTAGCACAGATACGCAGTATTTT. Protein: CAIRESSTDTQYF.

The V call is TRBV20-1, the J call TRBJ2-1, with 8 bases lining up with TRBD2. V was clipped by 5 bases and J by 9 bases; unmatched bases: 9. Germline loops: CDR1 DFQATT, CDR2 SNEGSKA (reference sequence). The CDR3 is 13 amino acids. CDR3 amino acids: CSAGGLARIEQFF. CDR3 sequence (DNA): TGCAGTGCTGGAGGACTAGCTCGCATTGAGCAGTTCTTC.

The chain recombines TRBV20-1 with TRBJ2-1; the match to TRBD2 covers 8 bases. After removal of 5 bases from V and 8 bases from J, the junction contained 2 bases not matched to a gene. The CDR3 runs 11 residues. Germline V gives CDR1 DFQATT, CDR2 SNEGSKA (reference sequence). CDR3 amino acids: CSALRGDEQFF. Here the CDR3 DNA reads TGCAGTGCTTTGCGGGGGGATGAGCAGTTCTTC.

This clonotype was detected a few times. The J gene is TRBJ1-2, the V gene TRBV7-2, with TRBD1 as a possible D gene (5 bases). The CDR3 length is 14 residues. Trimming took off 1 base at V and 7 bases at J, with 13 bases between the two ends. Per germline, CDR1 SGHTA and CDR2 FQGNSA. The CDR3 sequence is CASSLGTTGSGYTF. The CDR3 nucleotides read TGTGCCAGCAGCTTAGGGACAACTGGTTCTGGCTACACCTTC.

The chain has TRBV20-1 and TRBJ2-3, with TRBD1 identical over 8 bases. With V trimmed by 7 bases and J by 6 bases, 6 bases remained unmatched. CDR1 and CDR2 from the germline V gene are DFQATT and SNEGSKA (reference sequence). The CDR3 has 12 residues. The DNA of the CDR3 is TGCAGTGTCTCCAGGGGGCCCGATACGCAGTATTTT. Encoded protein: CSVSRGPDTQYF.

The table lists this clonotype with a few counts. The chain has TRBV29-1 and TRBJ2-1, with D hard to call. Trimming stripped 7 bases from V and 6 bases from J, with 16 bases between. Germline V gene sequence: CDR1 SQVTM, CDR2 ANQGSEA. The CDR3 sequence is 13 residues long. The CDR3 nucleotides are TGCAGCGCCGTATCCGGGCTTGTCAATGAGCAGTTCTTC. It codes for CSAVSGLVNEQFF.

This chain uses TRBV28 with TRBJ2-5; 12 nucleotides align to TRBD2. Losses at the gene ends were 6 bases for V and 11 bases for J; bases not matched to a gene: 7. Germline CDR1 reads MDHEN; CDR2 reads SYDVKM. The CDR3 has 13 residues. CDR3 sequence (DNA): TGTGCCAGCAGCTCACTAGCGGGAGGTGAGCAGTACTTC. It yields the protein CASSSLAGGEQYF.

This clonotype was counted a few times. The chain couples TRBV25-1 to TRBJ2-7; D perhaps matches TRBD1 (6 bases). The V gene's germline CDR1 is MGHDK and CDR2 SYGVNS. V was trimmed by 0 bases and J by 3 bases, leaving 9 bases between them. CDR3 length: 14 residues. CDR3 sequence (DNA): TGTGCCAGCAGTGAATACGGACAGTACTACGAGCAGTACTTC. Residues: CASSEYGQYYEQYF.

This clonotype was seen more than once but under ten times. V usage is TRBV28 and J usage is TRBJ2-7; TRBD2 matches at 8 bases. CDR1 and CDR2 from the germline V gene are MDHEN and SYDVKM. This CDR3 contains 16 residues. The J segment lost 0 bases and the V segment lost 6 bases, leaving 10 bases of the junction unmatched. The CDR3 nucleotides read TGTGCCAGCAGCCTTCCGGGGGGGACTTACTCCTACGAGCAGTACTTC. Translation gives CASSLPGGTYSYEQYF.

The CDR3 protein is CASSGSAGRYNYGYTF. CDR3 in DNA: TGTGCCAGCAGCGGTTCGGCAGGGAGGTACAACTATGGCTACACCTTC. The V call is TRBV6-5, the J call TRBJ1-2; tentatively, D is TRBD1 (5 bases). Germline assignment: CDR1 MNHEY and CDR2 SVGAGI. The CDR3 is made up of 16 amino acids. Trimming left V 6 bases short and J 2 bases short, with 19 bases between.